A single sample gave rise to the 12 T cell receptor beta chains below, sequenced in a study of cytomegalovirus exposure and HLA in healthy donors. Amplification used 60 Vbeta primers and 13 Jbeta primers. Profiled with immunoSEQ multiplex PCR; TCRdb holds only in-frame clones, not every one. The sample lists 200,000 to 250,000 clones, around four fifths occurring once. The sample was PBMCs. The receptors originated from a woman aged 40-49 years in good health and CMV-seronegative.

The chain recombines TRBV30 with TRBJ2-7, with 8 bases lining up with TRBD1. The ends lost 5 bases at V and 3 bases at J; junction bases unmatched: 9. Germline-derived CDR1 and CDR2 are GTSNPN and SVGIG (reference sequence). The CDR3 is made up of 14 amino acids. CDR3 loop: CAWEGTGAHYEQYF. DNA for the CDR3: TGTGCCTGGGAGGGGACAGGCGCCCACTACGAGCAGTACTTC.

Notes on this clone: This sample includes further DNA sequences coding for the same CDR3. This chain uses TRBV6-5 with TRBJ1-1; D might be TRBD1 (6 bases). CDR1 and CDR2 (germline): MNHEY, SVGAGI. This CDR3 spans 15 amino acids. V was cut by 7 bases and J by 0 bases, with 15 bases left in between. The CDR3 DNA is TGTGCCAGCACAGGGACACCAGGAATGAACACTGAAGCTTTCTTT. This codes for CASTGTPGMNTEAFF.

The chain links TRBV29-1 to TRBJ1-1; possible D gene TRBD1, 5 bases. The CDR3 totals 14 residues. In germline, CDR1 is SQVTM, CDR2 ANQGSEA. V was shortened by 5 bases and J by 0 bases, with 13 bases between the two germline ends. This CDR3 is CSVRGGSVNTEAFF. CDR3 DNA sequence: TGCAGCGTTAGGGGAGGGAGCGTGAACACTGAAGCTTTCTTT.

V gene TRBV18 combines with J gene TRBJ1-1; the D is unclear. Trimming took 5 bases from V and 0 from J, leaving 13 bases between them. Germline V gene data show CDR1 as KGHSH and CDR2 as LQKENI. The CDR3 is made up of 15 amino acids. The CDR3 here is CASSTEQKLNTEAFF. CDR3 in DNA: TGTGCCAGCTCAACGGAACAGAAGCTGAACACTGAAGCTTTCTTT.

The chain links TRBV6-5 to TRBJ2-3; D perhaps matches TRBD2 (5 bases). This CDR3 spans 14 amino acids. Germline-derived CDR1 and CDR2 are MNHEY and SVGAGI. With 0 bases removed from V and 5 bases from J, the gap between germline ends came to 9 bases. This chain's CDR3 is CASSYSAGRDTQYF. CDR3 coding DNA: TGTGCCAGCAGTTACTCTGCGGGCAGAGATACGCAGTATTTT.

This chain links TRBV30 with TRBJ2-1; TRBD2 might be the D (6 bases). This CDR3 has 12 amino acids. The V gene's germline CDR1 is GTSNPN and CDR2 SVGIG (reference sequence). Between the trimmed V and J ends, which lost 3 bases and 9 bases, there was a span of 12 bases. DNA for the CDR3: TGTGCCTGGAGGCCCCTCGGGGGTGAGCAGTTCTTC. This codes for CAWRPLGGEQFF.

The chain joins TRBV9 to TRBJ2-2; 7 nucleotides match TRBD1. CDR1 is SGDLS and CDR2 is YYNGEE in the germline V gene. V lost 7 bases, J lost 1 base, and 4 bases stayed unmatched. The CDR3 covers 14 residues. CDR3 sequence reads: CASSGQVNTGELFF. CDR3 DNA: TGTGCCAGCTCCGGACAGGTGAACACCGGGGAGCTGTTTTTT.

The chain couples TRBV5-1 to TRBJ2-2; TRBD2 is a possible D gene (7 bases). V lost 5 bases to trimming and J lost 5 bases, with 25 bases between them. The length of the CDR3 is 18 residues. Looked up from germline, CDR1 is SGHRS and CDR2 is YFSETQ. The CDR3 bases are TGCGCCAGCAGGCCTTGGGTTGCGGAGGGAGGGGGGACCGGGGAGCTGTTTTTT. Translating it yields CASRPWVAEGGGTGELFF.

Only a few counts were recorded for this clone. The V call is TRBV5-1, the J call TRBJ2-7; 7 bases line up with TRBD1. CDR3 length: 15 amino acids. Germline V gives CDR1 SGHRS, CDR2 YFSETQ. V lost 1 base, J lost 1 base, and 5 bases stayed unmatched. The CDR3 protein is CASSLQGQLSYEQYF. In nucleotides, the CDR3 is TGCGCCAGCAGCTTGCAGGGACAGCTTTCCTACGAGCAGTACTTC.

The rearrangement links TRBV28 to TRBJ2-3; 11 positions agree with TRBD1. Per germline, CDR1 MDHEN and CDR2 SYDVKM. Losses at the gene ends were 5 bases for V and 7 bases for J; bases not matched to a gene: 8. CDR3 length: 15 residues. CDR3 in DNA: TGTGCCAGCAGTAAAACCGGGACAGGGGGTCATACGCAGTATTTT. This sequence encodes CASSKTGTGGHTQYF. Filled out from reference TRBV28 and TRBJ2-3, the complete variable domain reads DVKVTQSSRYLVKRTGEKVFLECVQDMDHENMFWYRQDPGLGLRLIYFSYDVKMKEKGDIPEGYSVSREKKERFSLILESASTNQTSMYLCASSKTGTGGHTQYFGPGTRLTVL.

This rearrangement joins TRBV29-1 to TRBJ1-5, with D possibly TRBD1 on 5 matching bases. The CDR3 runs 13 residues. Per germline, CDR1 SQVTM and CDR2 ANQGSEA. V gave up 7 bases and J gave up 7 bases, with 17 bases separating them. The CDR3 nucleotides read TGCAGCGCCGAGTCAGGGTTGGGACAGCCCCAGCATTTT. Translated: CSAESGLGQPQHF.

The J gene is TRBJ2-1, the V gene TRBV4-1; 10 bases match TRBD2. Germline CDR1 MGHRA, CDR2 YSYEKL. CDR3 length: 15 residues. Trimming at V came to 6 bases and at J to 5 bases, leaving 7 bases not matched to a gene. The CDR3 DNA reads as TGCGCCAGCAGACCCTCTAGCGGGGGAAACAATGAGCAGTTCTTC. Translation: CASRPSSGGNNEQFF.